This T cell receptor beta chain is from a study of OX40 agonist ivuxolimab in advanced cancers. Regarding the study as a whole: The antigen specificity of the peripheral T cells (those that were expanded) was not determined.

The assay was immunoSEQ multiplex PCR, and TCRdb's table has in-frame clones only and misses some. The sample shows about 41,000 clones, around 81% of them seen only once. Germline V CDR1 and CDR2: MDHEN, SYDVKM. This CDR3 spans 14 amino acids. Trimming at V came to 2 bases and at J to 7 bases, leaving 1 base not matched to a gene. In regard to this clone: Its target is not known.

This TCR was recovered from an adult with an advanced solid tumor such as melanoma, head and neck, liver or kidney cancer. Source: CD4+ or CD8+ T cells sorted from blood, taken in a trial of the OX40 agonist ivuxolimab. This chain links TRBV28 with TRBJ2-1; 11 nucleotides agree with TRBD2. The CDR3 DNA reads TGTGCCAGCAGTTTAACTAGCGGGGGAAATGAGCAGTTCTTC. It is translated as CASSLTSGGNEQFF.